This TCR beta chain derives from a study of T cells in Graves' hyperthyroidism and ophthalmopathy (dated by TCRdb to the late 2010s). Looking at the study overall: Peripheral blood was sampled at the time of initial diagnosis, prior to any treatment. To identify distinguishing TCR V-J signatures, a discovery cohort of about 100 patients was used, comprising 43 with Graves' ophthalmopathy and 57 with stable Graves' hyperthyroidism. Prospective prediction of ophthalmopathy was tested in an independent validation cohort of fewer than 20 hyperthyroidism patients and roughly 16 patients who later progressed to ophthalmopathy. The roughly 100 discovery patients were randomly split 7:3 into training and test sets. Thyroid tissue and blood T-cell repertoires from six Graves' hyperthyroidism patients were also compared in the study. Following sampling, methimazole starting at 30 mg daily was given to hyperthyroidism patients, and high-dose intravenous methylprednisolone was given to ophthalmopathy patients. According to the paper, TCR Vbeta CDR3 sequencing was carried out on 135 peripheral blood samples, which came from approximately 43 ophthalmopathy, 75 to 80 hyperthyroidism and approximately 17 progressor patients.

The full study reports these points: A model built on a 13 V-J signature distinguished ophthalmopathy from stable hyperthyroidism, reaching 87.88% sensitivity and about 81% specificity in cross-validation and 80%/75% in testing. Blood samples also contained most of the expanded thyroid clonotypes (frequency above 0.001), which suggests that blood repertoires may reflect thyroid immune responses. In validation, the model predicted progression to ophthalmopathy a median of about 6.5 months before onset, with approximately 71% sensitivity and 72.22% specificity. No statistical method was used to set the sample size in advance, and investigators knew the group allocation.

The CDR3 runs 17 amino acids, cysteine and phenylalanine included. The kept DNA is CDR3 alone, 51 bases in frame from the first base. V trim: 5 bases; J trim: 3 bases; unmatched bases: 12. The germline V gene sets CDR1 to SGHAT and CDR2 to FQNNGV. Amplification of TCR beta CDR3 regions was carried out from RNA transcripts. For the first round of RT-PCR on the TCR CDR3, the HTBI primer set was used together with the Qiagen OneStep RT-PCR kit. A second multiplex PCR round built the libraries, followed by size selection and purification. Libraries were sequenced paired-end with 100 bp reads on an Illumina HiSeq2000. Under the source paper's analysis protocol: SOAPnuke was used to process the raw data, removing reads that contained adapters or uncalled bases, had a mean Phred below 15, or lacked an exact match to the constant primer or identifier. COPE v1.2.5 was used to merge the high-quality paired reads, and each unique nucleotide sequence was defined as a clonotype. Clonotypes were aligned to IMGT TRBV, TRBD and TRBJ reference segments using MiTCR v1.1. Only V-J combinations with frequency above 0.0001, covering about 99% of repertoires, were analysed. The TCS score was defined as F50 (clonal expansion) divided by E x V (chaos), with BLOSUM62-based TCRdist calculated between CDR3 peptides within each V-J. Welch's t-statistics and random forest reduced 514 V-J features to fewer than 15, which were used in a naive Bayes classifier (R e1071). The Morisita-Horn index was used to measure how similar the thyroid and blood repertoires were. TCRdb reworked the public reads: Q25 trimming with fastp, MiXCR clone assembly, productive beta chains retained. Rows merge per CDR3 protein into single entries with the most common DNA and genes. Here the V and J calls rest on TCRdb's processing, not on the authors' analysis. Within this sample are 700,000 to 850,000 distinct CDR3 sequences, with approximately 36% of them counted one time only. Around 29% of the sample lies in the top ten.

Stable Graves' hyperthyroidism was defined as the absence of progression to ophthalmopathy over 18 months of follow-up. Hyperthyroidism patients were aged 18 to 65 years and newly diagnosed, with disease duration of less than 2 months. Any patient with an uncontrolled infection, another autoimmune disease, pregnancy or lactation was excluded. Diagnoses were based on clinical symptoms, serum thyroxine and TRAb, thyroid ultrasound and orbital computed tomography. Ficoll-Paque density gradient centrifugation was used to isolate PBMCs from 9.5 to 10 ml of fresh peripheral blood. Trizol reagent was used to extract total RNA, and RNA quality was then checked on an Agilent 2100 Bioanalyzer. In the case of this clonotype: Its antigen target is currently unknown. Base qualities were left out, and no much larger clone turns up one base away.

The chain uses TRBV11-2 and TRBJ2-7, with 11 bases in between that match TRBD2. This TCR was sampled from a middle-aged woman with Graves' hyperthyroidism. The material sequenced was blood. The DNA reads TGTGCCAGCAGCCTTCTAGCGGGAGGAGTTTTAGGCTACGAGCAGTACTTC. The translation is CASSLLAGGVLGYEQYF.